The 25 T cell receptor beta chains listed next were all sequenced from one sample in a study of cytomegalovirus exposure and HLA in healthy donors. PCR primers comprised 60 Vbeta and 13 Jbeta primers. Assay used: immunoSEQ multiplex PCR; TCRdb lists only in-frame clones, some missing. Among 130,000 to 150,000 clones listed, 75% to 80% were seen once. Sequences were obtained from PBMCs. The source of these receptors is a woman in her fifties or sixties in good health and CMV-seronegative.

This CDR3 is CASSLQGVDEKLFF. The CDR3 bases are TGCGCCAGCAGCTTACAGGGGGTTGATGAAAAACTGTTTTTT. The chain is built from TRBV5-1 and TRBJ1-4; TRBD1 agrees at 8 bases. The CDR3 consists of 14 residues. The germline V gene has CDR1 SGHRS and CDR2 YFSETQ. Germline trimming cut 2 bases from V and 6 bases from J; bases unmatched to any gene: 3.

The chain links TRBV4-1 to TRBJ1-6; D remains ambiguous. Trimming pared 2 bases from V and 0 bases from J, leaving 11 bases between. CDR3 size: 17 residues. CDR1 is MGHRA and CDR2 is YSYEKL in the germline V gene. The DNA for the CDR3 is TGCGCCAGCAGCCAACCCGGTGGGAGCTCCTATAATTCACCCCTCCACTTT. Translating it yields CASSQPGGSSYNSPLHF.

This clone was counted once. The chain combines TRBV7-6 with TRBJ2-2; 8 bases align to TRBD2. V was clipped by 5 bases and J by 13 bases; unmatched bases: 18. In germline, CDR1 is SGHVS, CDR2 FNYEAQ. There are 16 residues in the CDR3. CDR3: CASSPFSGGRVGRLFF. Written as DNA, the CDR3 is TGTGCCAGCAGCCCTTTCAGCGGGGGCAGAGTGGGTAGGCTGTTTTTT.

The CDR3 sequence is CASSIGTGGLLSNQPQHF. CDR3 coding DNA: TGTGCCAGTAGTATAGGGACAGGGGGTCTTCTTAGCAATCAGCCCCAGCATTTT. This chain uses TRBV19 with TRBJ1-5; 10 nucleotides agree with TRBD1. Trimming removed 1 base from V and 0 bases from J; junction bases left unmatched: 6. The germline V gene encodes CDR1 LNHDA and CDR2 SQIVND (reference sequence). The CDR3 totals 18 residues.

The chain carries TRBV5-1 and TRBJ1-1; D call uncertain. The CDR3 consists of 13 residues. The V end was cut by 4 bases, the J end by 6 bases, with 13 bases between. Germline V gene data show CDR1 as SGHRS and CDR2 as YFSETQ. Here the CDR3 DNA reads TGCGCCAGCAGCCCGTCCACAGAGTCTGAAGCTTTCTTT. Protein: CASSPSTESEAFF.

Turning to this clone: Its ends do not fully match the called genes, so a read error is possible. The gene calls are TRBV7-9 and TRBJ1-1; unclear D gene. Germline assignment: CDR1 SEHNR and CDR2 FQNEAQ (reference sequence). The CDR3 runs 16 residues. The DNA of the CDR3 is TGTTCCAGCAGCTTAATTAGAGGCCCGGGGAGCACTGAAGCTTTCTTT. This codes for CSSSLIRGPGSTEAFF.

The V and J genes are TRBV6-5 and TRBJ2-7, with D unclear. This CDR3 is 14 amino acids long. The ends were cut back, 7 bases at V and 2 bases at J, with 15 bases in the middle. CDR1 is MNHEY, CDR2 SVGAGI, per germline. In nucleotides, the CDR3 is TGTGCCAGCACCAACGACGGGTTAGCCTACGAGCAGTACTTC. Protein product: CASTNDGLAYEQYF.

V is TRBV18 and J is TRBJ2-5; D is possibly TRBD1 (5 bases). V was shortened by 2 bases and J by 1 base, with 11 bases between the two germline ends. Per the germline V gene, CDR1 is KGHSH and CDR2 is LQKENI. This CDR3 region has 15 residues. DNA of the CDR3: TGTGCCAGCTCACCAGGGGCAACGTCCCAAGAGACCCAGTACTTC. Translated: CASSPGATSQETQYF.

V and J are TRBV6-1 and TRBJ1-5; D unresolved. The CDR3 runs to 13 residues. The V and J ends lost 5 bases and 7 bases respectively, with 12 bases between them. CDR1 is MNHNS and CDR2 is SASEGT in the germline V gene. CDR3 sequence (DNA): TGTGCCAGCAGTAGAGGATCGGGGCAGCCCCAGCATTTT. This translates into CASSRGSGQPQHF.

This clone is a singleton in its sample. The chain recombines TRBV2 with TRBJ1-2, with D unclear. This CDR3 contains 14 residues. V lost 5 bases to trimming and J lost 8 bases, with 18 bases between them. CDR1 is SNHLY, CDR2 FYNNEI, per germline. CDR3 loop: CASSIPQTERGYTF. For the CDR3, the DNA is TGTGCCAGCAGTATTCCTCAGACTGAACGAGGCTACACCTTC.

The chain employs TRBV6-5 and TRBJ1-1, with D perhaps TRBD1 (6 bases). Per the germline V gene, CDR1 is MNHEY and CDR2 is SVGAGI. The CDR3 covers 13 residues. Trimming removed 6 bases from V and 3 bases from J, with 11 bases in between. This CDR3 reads CASSRGHHTEAFF. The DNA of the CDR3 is TGTGCCAGCAGCCGGGGACACCACACTGAAGCTTTCTTT.

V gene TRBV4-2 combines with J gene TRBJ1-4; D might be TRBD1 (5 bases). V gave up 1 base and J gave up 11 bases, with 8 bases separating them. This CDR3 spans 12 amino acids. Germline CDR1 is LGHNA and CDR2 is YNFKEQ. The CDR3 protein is CASSQVGVKLFF. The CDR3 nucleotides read TGTGCCAGCAGCCAAGTAGGGGTCAAACTGTTTTTT.

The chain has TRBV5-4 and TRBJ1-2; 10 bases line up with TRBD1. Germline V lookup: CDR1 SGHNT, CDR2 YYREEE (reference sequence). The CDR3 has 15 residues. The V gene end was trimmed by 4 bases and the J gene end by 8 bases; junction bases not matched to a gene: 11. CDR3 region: CASSPTGGSAAGYTF. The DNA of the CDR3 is TGTGCCAGCAGCCCGACAGGGGGCAGCGCGGCCGGCTACACCTTC.

This CDR3 reads CASSLLGQGLYEQYF. The CDR3 bases are TGTGCCAGCAGCTTACTTGGACAGGGCCTCTACGAGCAGTACTTC. The J gene is TRBJ2-7, the V gene TRBV7-2; 8 bases map to TRBD1. Germline-derived CDR1 and CDR2 are SGHTA and FQGNSA. The CDR3 covers 15 residues. The V gene end was trimmed by 2 bases and the J gene end by 3 bases; junction bases not matched to a gene: 6.

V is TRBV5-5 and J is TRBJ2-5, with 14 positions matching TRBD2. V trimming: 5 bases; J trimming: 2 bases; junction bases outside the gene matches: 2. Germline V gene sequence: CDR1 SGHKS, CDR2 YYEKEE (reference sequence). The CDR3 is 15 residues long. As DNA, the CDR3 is TGTGCCAGCAGTCGGACTAGCGGGGGGCAAGAGACCCAGTACTTC. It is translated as CASSRTSGGQETQYF.

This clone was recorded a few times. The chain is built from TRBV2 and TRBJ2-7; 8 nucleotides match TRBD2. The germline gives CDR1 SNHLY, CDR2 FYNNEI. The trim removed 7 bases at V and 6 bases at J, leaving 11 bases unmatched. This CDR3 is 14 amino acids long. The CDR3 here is CASTPLAGGFEQYF. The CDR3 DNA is TGTGCCAGCACCCCACTTGCGGGGGGTTTCGAGCAGTACTTC.

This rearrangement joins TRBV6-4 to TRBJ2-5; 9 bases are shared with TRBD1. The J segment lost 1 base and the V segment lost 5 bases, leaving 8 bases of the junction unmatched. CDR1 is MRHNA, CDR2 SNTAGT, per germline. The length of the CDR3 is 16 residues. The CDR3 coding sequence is TGTGCCAGCAGTCAACAGACAGGGGGTAGCCAAGAGACCCAGTACTTC. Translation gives CASSQQTGGSQETQYF.

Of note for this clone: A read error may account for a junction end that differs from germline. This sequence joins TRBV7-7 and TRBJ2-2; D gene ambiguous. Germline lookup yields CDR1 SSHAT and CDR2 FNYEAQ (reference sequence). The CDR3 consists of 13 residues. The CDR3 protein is CASSLSEYGELFF. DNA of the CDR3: TGTGCTAGCAGCTTATCGGAGTACGGGGAGCTGTTTTTT. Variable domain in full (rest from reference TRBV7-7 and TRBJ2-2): GAGVSQSPRYKVTKRGQDVTLRCDPISSHATLYWYQQALGQGPEFLTYFNYEAQPDKSGLPSDRFSAERPEGSISTLTIQRTEQRDSAMYRCASSLSEYGELFFGEGSRLTVL.

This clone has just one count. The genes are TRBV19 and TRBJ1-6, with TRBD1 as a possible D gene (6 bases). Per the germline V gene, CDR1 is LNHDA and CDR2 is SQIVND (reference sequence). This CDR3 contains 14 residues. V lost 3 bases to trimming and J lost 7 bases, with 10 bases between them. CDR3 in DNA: TGTGCCAGTAGTATGGACAGATCCAATTCACCCCTCCACTTT. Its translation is CASSMDRSNSPLHF.

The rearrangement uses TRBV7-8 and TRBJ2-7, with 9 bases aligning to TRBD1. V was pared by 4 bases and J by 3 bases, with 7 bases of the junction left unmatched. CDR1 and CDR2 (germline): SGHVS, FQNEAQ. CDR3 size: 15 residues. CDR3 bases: TGTGCCAGCAGCTCAACAGGGGGCAACTTCTACGAGCAGTACTTC. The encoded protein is CASSSTGGNFYEQYF.

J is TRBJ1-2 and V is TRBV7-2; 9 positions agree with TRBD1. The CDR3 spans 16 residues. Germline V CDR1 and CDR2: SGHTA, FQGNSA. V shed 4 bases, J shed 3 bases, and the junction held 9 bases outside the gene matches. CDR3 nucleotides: TGTGCCAGCAGCTCCACCCGGACAGGGGAGTACTATGGCTACACCTTC. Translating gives CASSSTRTGEYYGYTF.

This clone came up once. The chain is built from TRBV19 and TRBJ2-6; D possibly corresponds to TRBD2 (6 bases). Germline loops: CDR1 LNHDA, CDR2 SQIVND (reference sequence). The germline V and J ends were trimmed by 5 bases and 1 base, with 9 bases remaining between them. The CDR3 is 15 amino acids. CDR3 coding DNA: TGTGCCAGTAGTTCCGGGGGATCTGGGGCCAACGTCCTGACTTTC. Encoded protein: CASSSGGSGANVLTF. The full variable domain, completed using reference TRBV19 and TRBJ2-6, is DGGITQSPKYLFRKEGQNVTLSCEQNLNHDAMYWYRQDPGQGLRLIYYSQIVNDFQKGDIAEGYSVSREKKESFPLTVTSAQKNPTAFYLCASSSGGSGANVLTFGAGSRLTVL.

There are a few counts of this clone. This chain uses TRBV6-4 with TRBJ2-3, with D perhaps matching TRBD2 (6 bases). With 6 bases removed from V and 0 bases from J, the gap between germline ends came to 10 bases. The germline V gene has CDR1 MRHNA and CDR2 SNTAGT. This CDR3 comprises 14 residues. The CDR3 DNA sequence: TGTGCCAGCAGCGCCGGGACTAGCACAGATACGCAGTATTTT. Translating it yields CASSAGTSTDTQYF.

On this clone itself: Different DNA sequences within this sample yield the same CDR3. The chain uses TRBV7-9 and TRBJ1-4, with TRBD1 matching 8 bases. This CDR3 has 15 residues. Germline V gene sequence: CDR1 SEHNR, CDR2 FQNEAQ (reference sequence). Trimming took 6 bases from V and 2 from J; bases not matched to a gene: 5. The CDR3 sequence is CASSLDRGTNEKLFF. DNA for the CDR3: TGTGCCAGCAGTCTTGACAGGGGCACTAATGAAAAACTGTTTTTT. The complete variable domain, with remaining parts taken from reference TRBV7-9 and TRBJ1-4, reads DTGVSQNPRHKITKRGQNVTFRCDPISEHNRLYWYRQTLGQGPEFLTYFQNEAQLEKSRLLSDRFSAERPKGSFSTLEIQRTEQGDSAMYLCASSLDRGTNEKLFFGSGTQLSVL.

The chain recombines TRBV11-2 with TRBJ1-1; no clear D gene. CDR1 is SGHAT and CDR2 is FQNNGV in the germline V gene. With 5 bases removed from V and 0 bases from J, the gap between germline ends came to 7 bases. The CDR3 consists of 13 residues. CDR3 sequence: CASSMYLNTEAFF. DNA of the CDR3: TGTGCCAGCAGCATGTATCTGAACACTGAAGCTTTCTTT.